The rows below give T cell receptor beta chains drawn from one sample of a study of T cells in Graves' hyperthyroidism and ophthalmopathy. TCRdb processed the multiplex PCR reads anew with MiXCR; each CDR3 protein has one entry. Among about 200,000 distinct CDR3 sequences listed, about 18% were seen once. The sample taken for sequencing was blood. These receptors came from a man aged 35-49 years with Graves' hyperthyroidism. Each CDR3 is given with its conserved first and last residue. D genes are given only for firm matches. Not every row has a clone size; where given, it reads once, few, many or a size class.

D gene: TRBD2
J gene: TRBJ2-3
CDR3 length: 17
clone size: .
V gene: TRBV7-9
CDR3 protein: CASSPASGGGNTDTQYF
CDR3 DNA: TGTGCCAGCAGTCCCGCTAGCGGGGGGGGTAACACAGATACGCAGTATTTT

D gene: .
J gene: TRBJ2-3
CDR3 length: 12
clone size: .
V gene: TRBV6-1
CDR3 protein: CASNIIENTQYF
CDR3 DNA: TGTGCCAGCAATATAATAGAGAATACGCAGTATTTT

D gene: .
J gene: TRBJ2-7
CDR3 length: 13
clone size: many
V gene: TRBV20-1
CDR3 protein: CSARTYLSYEQYF
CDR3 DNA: TGCAGTGCCCGGACTTACCTCTCCTACGAGCAGTACTTC

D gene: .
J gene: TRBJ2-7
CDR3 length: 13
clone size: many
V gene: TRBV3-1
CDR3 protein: CASSQAVLYEQYF
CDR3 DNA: TGTGCCAGCAGCCAAGCGGTTTTGTACGAGCAGTACTTC

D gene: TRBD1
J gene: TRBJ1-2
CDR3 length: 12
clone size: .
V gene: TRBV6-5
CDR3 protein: CASSFPGTGEFF
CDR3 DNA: TGTGCCAGCAGTTTTCCCGGGACAGGGGAGTTCTTC

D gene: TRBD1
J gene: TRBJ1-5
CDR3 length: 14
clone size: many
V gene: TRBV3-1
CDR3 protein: CASSQAGGGQPQHF
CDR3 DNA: TGTGCCAGCAGCCAAGCAGGGGGTGGTCAGCCCCAGCATTTT

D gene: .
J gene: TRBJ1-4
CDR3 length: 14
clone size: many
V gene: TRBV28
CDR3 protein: CASSPGIPNEKLFF
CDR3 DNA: TGTGCCAGCAGCCCAGGGATCCCTAATGAAAAACTGTTTTTT

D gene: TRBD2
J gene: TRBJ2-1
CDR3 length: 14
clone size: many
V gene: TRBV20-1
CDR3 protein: CSAEVAGGNNEQFF
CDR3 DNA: TGCAGTGCTGAAGTAGCGGGGGGGAACAATGAGCAGTTCTTC

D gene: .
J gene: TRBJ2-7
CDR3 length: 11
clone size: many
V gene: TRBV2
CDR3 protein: CASSDMYEQYF
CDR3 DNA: TGTGCCAGCAGCGACATGTACGAGCAGTACTTC

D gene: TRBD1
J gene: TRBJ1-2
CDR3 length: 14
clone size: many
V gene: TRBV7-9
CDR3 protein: CASSLTGALPGYTF
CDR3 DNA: TGTGCCAGCAGCTTAACAGGGGCTTTGCCTGGCTACACCTTC

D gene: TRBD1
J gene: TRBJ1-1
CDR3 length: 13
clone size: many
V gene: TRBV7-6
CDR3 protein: CASSSGQGAGAFF
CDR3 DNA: TGTGCCAGCAGCTCCGGACAGGGTGCGGGGGCTTTCTTT

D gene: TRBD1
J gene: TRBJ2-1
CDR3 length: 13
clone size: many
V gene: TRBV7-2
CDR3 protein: CATGQDSYNEQFF
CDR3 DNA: TGTGCCACCGGACAGGACTCCTACAATGAGCAGTTCTTC

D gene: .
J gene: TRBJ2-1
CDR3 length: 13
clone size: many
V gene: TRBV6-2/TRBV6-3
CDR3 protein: CASSYYEGGEQFF
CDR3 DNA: TGTGCCAGCAGTTATTATGAAGGCGGTGAGCAGTTCTTC

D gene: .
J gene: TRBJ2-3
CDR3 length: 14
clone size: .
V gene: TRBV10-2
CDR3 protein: CASRDSVPTDTQYF
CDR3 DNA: TGCGCCAGCAGGGATTCGGTCCCCACAGATACGCAGTATTTT

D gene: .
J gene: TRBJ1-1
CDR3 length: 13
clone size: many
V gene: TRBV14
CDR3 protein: CASSQSRNTEAFF
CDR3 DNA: TGTGCCAGCAGCCAATCCCGGAACACTGAAGCTTTCTTT

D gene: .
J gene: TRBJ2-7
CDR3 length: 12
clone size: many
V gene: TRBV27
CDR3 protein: CASGEAAYEQYF
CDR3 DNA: TGTGCCAGCGGTGAGGCAGCCTACGAGCAGTACTTC

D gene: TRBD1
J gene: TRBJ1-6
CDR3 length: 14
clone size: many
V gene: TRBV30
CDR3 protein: CAWSVGTENSPLHF
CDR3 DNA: TGTGCCTGGAGTGTGGGGACAGAAAATTCACCCCTCCACTTT

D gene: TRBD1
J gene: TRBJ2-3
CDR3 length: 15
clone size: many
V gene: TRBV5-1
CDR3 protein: CASSKDRGRTDTQYF
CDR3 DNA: TGCGCCAGCAGCAAAGACAGGGGGCGCACAGATACGCAGTATTTT

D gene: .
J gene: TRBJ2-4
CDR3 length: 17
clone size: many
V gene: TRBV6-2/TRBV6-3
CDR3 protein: CASSYGDRSSAKNIQYF
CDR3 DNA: TGTGCCAGCAGTTACGGTGACAGGTCGTCGGCCAAAAACATTCAGTACTTC

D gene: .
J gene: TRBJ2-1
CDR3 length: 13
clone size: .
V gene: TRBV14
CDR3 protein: CASSQDIRNEQFF
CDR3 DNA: TGTGCCAGCAGCCAAGATATCAGGAACGAGCAGTTCTTC

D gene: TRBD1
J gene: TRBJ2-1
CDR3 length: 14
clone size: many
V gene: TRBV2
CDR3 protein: CASSEGTGWNEQFF
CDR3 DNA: TGTGCCAGCAGTGAAGGGACAGGGTGGAATGAGCAGTTCTTC

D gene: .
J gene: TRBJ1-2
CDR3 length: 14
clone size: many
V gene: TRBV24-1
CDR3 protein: CATSGGSGNYGYTF
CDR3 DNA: TGTGCCACCAGTGGAGGGTCGGGAAACTATGGCTACACCTTC

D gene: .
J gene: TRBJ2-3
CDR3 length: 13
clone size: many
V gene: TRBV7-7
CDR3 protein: CASSHRGGDTQYF
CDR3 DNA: TGTGCTAGCAGCCACCGGGGCGGAGATACGCAGTATTTT

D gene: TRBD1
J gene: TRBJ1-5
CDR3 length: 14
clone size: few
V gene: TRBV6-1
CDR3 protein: CAIGGQLGNQPQHF
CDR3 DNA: TGTGCCATCGGGGGACAGCTAGGGAATCAGCCCCAGCATTTT

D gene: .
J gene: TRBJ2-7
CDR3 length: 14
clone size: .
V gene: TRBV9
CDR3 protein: CASSARTSPYEQYF
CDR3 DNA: TGTGCCAGCAGCGCCCGGACATCGCCCTACGAGCAGTACTTC

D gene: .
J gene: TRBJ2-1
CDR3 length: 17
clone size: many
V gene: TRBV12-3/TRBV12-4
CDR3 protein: CASSPTVSPANYNEQFF
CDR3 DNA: TGTGCCAGCAGTCCAACGGTGTCTCCCGCCAACTACAATGAGCAGTTCTTC

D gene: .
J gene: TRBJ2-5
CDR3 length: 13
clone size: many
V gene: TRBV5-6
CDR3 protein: CASSSRYQETQYF
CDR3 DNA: TGTGCCAGCAGCTCCAGGTACCAAGAGACCCAGTACTTC

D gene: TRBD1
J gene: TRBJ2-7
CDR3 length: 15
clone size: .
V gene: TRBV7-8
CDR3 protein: CASSFSGTGVPEQYF
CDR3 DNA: TGTGCCAGCAGCTTCTCCGGGACAGGGGTCCCCGAGCAGTACTTC

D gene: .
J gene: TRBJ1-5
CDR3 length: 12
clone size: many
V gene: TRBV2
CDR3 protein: CASDGSGQPQHF
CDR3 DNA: TGTGCCAGCGACGGTTCGGGGCAGCCCCAGCATTTT

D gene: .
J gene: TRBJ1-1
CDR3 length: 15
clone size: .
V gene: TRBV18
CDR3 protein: CASSHSSAGHTEAFF
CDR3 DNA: TGTGCCAGCTCACATTCTTCAGCGGGTCACACTGAAGCTTTCTTT

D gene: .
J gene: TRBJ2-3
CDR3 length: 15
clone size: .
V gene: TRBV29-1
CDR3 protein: CSVEDRAGTRDTQYF
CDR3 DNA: TGCAGCGTTGAAGATCGGGCGGGGACCCGTGATACGCAGTATTTT